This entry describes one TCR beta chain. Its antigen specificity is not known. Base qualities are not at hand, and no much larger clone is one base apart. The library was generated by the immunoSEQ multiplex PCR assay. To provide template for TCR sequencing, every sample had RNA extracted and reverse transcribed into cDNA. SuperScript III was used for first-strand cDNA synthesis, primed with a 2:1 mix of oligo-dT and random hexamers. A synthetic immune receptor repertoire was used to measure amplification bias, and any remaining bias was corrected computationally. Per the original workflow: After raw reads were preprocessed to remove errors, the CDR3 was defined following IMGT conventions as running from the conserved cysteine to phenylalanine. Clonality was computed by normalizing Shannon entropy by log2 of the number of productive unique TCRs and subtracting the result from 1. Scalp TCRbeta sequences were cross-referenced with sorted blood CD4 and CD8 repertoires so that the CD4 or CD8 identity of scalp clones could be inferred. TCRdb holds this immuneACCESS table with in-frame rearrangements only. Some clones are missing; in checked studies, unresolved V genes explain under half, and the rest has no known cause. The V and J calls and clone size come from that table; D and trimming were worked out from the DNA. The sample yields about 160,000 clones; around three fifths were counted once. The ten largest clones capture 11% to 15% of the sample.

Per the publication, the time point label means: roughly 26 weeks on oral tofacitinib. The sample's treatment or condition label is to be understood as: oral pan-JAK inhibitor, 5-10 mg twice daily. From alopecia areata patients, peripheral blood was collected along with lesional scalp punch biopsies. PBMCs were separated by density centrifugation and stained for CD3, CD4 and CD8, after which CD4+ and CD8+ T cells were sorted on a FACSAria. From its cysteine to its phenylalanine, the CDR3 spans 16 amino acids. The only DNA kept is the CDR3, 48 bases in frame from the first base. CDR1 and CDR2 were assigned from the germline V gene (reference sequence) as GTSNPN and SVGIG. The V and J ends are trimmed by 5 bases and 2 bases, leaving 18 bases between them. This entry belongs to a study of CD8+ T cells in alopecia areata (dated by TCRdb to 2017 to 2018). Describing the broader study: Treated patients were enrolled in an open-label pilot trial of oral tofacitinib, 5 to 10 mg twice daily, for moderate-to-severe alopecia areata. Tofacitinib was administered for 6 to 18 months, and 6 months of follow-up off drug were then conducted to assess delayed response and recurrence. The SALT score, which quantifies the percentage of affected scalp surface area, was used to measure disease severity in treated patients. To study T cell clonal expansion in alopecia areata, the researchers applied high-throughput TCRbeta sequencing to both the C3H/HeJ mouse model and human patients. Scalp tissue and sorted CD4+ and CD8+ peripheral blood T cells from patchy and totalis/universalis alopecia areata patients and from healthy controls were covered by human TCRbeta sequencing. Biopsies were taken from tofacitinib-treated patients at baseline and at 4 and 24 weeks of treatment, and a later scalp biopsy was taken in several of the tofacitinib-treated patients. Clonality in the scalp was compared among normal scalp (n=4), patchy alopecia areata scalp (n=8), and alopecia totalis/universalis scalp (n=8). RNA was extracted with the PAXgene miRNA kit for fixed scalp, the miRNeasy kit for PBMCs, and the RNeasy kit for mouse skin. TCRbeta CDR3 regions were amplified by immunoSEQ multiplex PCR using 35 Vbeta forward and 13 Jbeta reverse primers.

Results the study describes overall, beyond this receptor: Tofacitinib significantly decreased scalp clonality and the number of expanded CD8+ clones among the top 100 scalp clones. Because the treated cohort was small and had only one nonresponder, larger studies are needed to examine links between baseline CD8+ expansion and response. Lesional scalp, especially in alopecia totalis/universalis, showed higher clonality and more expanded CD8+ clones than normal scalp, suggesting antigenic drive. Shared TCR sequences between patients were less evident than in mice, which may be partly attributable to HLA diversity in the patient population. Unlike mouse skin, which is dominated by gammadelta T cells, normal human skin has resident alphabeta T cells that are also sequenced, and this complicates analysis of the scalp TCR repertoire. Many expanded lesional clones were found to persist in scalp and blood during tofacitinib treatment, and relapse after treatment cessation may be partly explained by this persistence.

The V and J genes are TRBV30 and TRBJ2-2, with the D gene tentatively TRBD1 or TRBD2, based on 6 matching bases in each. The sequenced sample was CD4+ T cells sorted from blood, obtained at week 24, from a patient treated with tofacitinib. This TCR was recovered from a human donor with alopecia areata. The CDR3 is CAWGLIGGINTGELFF. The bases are TGTGCCTGGGGACTGATCGGGGGCATCAACACCGGGGAGCTGTTTTTT.